The 28 T cell receptor beta chains reported below all come from one sample, sequenced in a study of radiotherapy plus CTLA-4 blockade in lung cancer. The repertoire was sequenced with immunoSEQ multiplex PCR; TCRdb's copy has only in-frame clones and lacks some. The top ten clones hold around 2.5% of a sample with approximately 52,000 clones, approximately 80% of them seen once. This material consisted of peripheral blood, taken from a patient treated with radiotherapy plus ipilimumab. Receptor source: a human donor with non-small cell lung cancer whose response to radiotherapy plus ipilimumab could not be evaluated.

CDR3 sequence (DNA): TGTGCCAGCAGCAATGGGGCTACCTCCGAGCAGTACTTC. Translating gives CASSNGATSEQYF. The chain is built from TRBV7-3 and TRBJ2-5, with D possibly being TRBD1 (5 bases). The J call may be wrong; the DNA end is better matched by TRBJ2-7. Germline CDR1 is SGHTA and CDR2 is FQGTGA. The CDR3 sequence is 13 residues long.

This clone was observed a single time. J is TRBJ1-1 and V is TRBV28; no definite D call. The germline V gene has CDR1 MDHEN and CDR2 SYDVKM. V dropped 6 bases and J dropped 3 bases, with 11 bases sitting between them. The CDR3 spans 13 residues. The CDR3 sequence is CASSGMRYTEAFF. CDR3 bases: TGTGCCAGCAGCGGAATGCGGTACACTGAAGCTTTCTTT.

The V gene is TRBV6-4, the J gene TRBJ2-3; D might be TRBD2 (6 bases). Trimming shortened V by 4 bases and J by 2 bases, and 7 bases separated the two germline ends. CDR3 length equals 13 residues. Looked up from germline, CDR1 is MRHNA and CDR2 is SNTAGT. CDR3 sequence (DNA): TGTGCCAGCAGTGGCGGGGTCACAGATACGCAGTATTTT. It codes for CASSGGVTDTQYF.

CDR3 coding DNA: TGTGCCAGCAGCGTAGATAGCAGGGGCACAGATACGCAGTATTTT. This gives the protein CASSVDSRGTDTQYF. The V call is TRBV9, the J call TRBJ2-3, with TRBD1 as a possible D gene (5 bases). The CDR3 extends over 15 amino acids. Trimming removed 0 bases from V and 1 base from J, with 9 bases in between. CDR1 and CDR2 (germline): SGDLS, YYNGEE.

In its sample, this clone was seen a few times. V gene TRBV9 combines with J gene TRBJ2-1; tentatively, D is TRBD1 (8 bases). The ends were cut back, 3 bases at V and 0 bases at J, with 19 bases in the middle. Germline V gives CDR1 SGDLS, CDR2 YYNGEE. The CDR3 has 18 residues. CDR3 residues: CASSATGGGPGSYNEQFF. As DNA, the CDR3 is TGTGCCAGCAGCGCCACAGGGGGAGGGCCCGGCTCCTACAATGAGCAGTTCTTC.

V is TRBV6-5 and J is TRBJ2-1, with TRBD2 matching 7 bases. The CDR3 extends over 15 amino acids. V trimming: 6 bases; J trimming: 0 bases; junction bases outside the gene matches: 5. Germline values: CDR1 MNHEY, CDR2 SVGAGI. The chain's CDR3 is CASRREVSSYNEQFF. In nucleotides, the CDR3 is TGTGCCAGCAGACGGGAGGTGAGCTCCTACAATGAGCAGTTCTTC.

V is TRBV5-1 and J is TRBJ2-5; D gene ambiguous. This CDR3 contains 14 residues. Trimming removed 0 bases from V and 11 bases from J, with 17 bases in between. In germline, CDR1 is SGHRS, CDR2 YFSETQ. CDR3 DNA sequence: TGCGCCAGCAGCTTGGGTTTTACAACCAAGGAGCAGTACTTC. This codes for CASSLGFTTKEQYF.

The rearrangement uses TRBV5-1 and TRBJ1-1, with TRBD1 matching over 8 bases. CDR3 length equals 17 residues. The V gene end was trimmed by 4 bases and the J gene end by 1 base; junction bases not matched to a gene: 12. In germline, CDR1 is SGHRS, CDR2 YFSETQ. The CDR3 sequence is CASSLAQGAGGNTEAFF. CDR3 DNA sequence: TGCGCCAGCAGCCTTGCTCAGGGGGCTGGGGGGAACACTGAAGCTTTCTTT. Supplemented by reference TRBV5-1 and TRBJ1-1, the full variable domain reads KAGVTQTPRYLIKTRGQQVTLSCSPISGHRSVSWYQQTPGQGLQFLFEYFSETQRNKGNFPGRFSGRQFSNSRSEMNVSTLELGDSALYLCASSLAQGAGGNTEAFFGQGTRLTVV.

Only one count was recorded for this clone. This chain connects TRBV11-2 to TRBJ1-6; TRBD1 agrees at 7 bases. Germline V gives CDR1 SGHAT, CDR2 FQNNGV. V lost 3 bases to trimming and J lost 7 bases; unmatched junction nucleotides: 3. This CDR3 is 14 amino acids long. The CDR3 sequence is CASSLGQKNSPLHF. The CDR3 region has the DNA TGTGCCAGCAGCTTGGGACAGAAAAATTCACCCCTCCACTTT.

This clone was seen more than once but under ten times. This chain uses TRBV7-2 with TRBJ2-2, with D possibly being TRBD2 (6 bases). Trimming took off 3 bases at V and 5 bases at J, with 10 bases between the two ends. There are 14 residues in the CDR3. Germline loops: CDR1 SGHTA, CDR2 FQGNSA. The CDR3 nucleotides are TGTGCCAGCAGCTTTCTAGCGAGAACCGGGGAGCTGTTTTTT. Protein: CASSFLARTGELFF.

The V gene is TRBV7-2, the J gene TRBJ2-2; 10 positions agree with TRBD2. V shed 10 bases, J shed 9 bases, and the junction held 8 bases outside the gene matches. Germline CDR1 and CDR2: SGHTA and FQGNSA. The CDR3 covers 13 residues. The CDR3 DNA is TGTGCCACCCAGCGGGGGGGGTTGAGGGAGCTGTTTTTT. Translated, it gives CATQRGGLRELFF.

The V gene is TRBV7-9, the J gene TRBJ1-4, with TRBD1 as a possible D gene (6 bases). V dropped 3 bases and J dropped 5 bases, with 13 bases sitting between them. CDR3 length equals 15 residues. Germline V lookup: CDR1 SEHNR, CDR2 FQNEAQ (reference sequence). In DNA, the CDR3 is TGTGCCAGCAGCTTCACGGACAGCTCCAATGAAAAACTGTTTTTT. It encodes CASSFTDSSNEKLFF. Looking up the rest from reference TRBV7-9 and TRBJ1-4 gives the full variable domain: DTGVSQNPRHKITKRGQNVTFRCDPISEHNRLYWYRQTLGQGPEFLTYFQNEAQLEKSRLLSDRFSAERPKGSFSTLEIQRTEQGDSAMYLCASSFTDSSNEKLFFGSGTQLSVL.

This chain uses TRBV4-2 with TRBJ1-2; no clear D gene. The germline CDR1 and CDR2 sequences are LGHNA and YNFKEQ. The CDR3 has 13 amino acids. The V end lost 3 bases, the J end lost 9 bases, and 14 bases lay between the germline ends. CDR3: CASSHGQDSSYTF. Here the CDR3 DNA reads TGTGCCAGCAGCCATGGGCAGGATTCGAGCTACACCTTC.

The count of this clone is one. The V call is TRBV2, the J call TRBJ1-1, with 10 bases aligning to TRBD1. The V segment lost 8 bases and the J segment 3 bases; nucleotides outside the gene matches: 3. There are 13 residues in the CDR3. Per the germline V gene, CDR1 is SNHLY and CDR2 is FYNNEI. The DNA for the CDR3 is TGTGCCAGCCTCGGACAGGGGGACACTGAAGCTTTCTTT. This encodes CASLGQGDTEAFF. The full variable domain, with the rest looked up from reference TRBV2 and TRBJ1-1, is EPEVTQTPSHQVTQMGQEVILRCVPISNHLYFYWYRQILGQKVEFLVSFYNNEISEKSEIFDDQFSVERPDGSNFTLKIRSTKLEDSAMYFCASLGQGDTEAFFGQGTRLTVV.

The chain combines TRBV5-1 with TRBJ2-5; 10 bases are a match to TRBD2. The CDR3 runs 15 residues. Germline trimming cut 4 bases from V and 1 base from J; bases unmatched to any gene: 4. Germline V CDR1 and CDR2: SGHRS, YFSETQ. CDR3 sequence (DNA): TGCGCCAGCAGCGAACTAGCGGGGCGCCAAGAGACCCAGTACTTC. This sequence encodes CASSELAGRQETQYF.

The V gene is TRBV9, the J gene TRBJ2-3, with TRBD2 matching 10 bases. Germline values: CDR1 SGDLS, CDR2 YYNGEE. The CDR3 runs 16 residues. J lost 3 bases, V lost 0 bases, and 4 bases had no gene match. The CDR3 loop is CASSVGAGGGTDTQYF. CDR3 in DNA: TGTGCCAGCAGCGTAGGAGCGGGAGGGGGGACAGATACGCAGTATTTT.

In this sample, this clone turned up once. The chain is built from TRBV6-5 and TRBJ2-7; perhaps TRBD1 as D (5 bases). Germline CDR1 MNHEY, CDR2 SVGAGI. This CDR3 is 15 amino acids long. Trimming left V 0 bases short and J 0 bases short, with 9 bases between. CDR3 in DNA: TGTGCCAGCAGTTACTCGGCAGGGATCTCCTACGAGCAGTACTTC. This translates into CASSYSAGISYEQYF.

The genes are TRBV5-1 and TRBJ2-4; TRBD1 might be the D (7 bases). Germline V CDR1 and CDR2: SGHRS, YFSETQ. CDR3 length equals 15 residues. Trimming cost V 0 bases and J 9 bases, with 16 bases left between them. CDR3 nucleotides: TGCGCCAGCAGCTTGGTGGGGCAGGGGGAGGTCATTCAGTACTTC. Translating gives CASSLVGQGEVIQYF.

This chain links TRBV10-2 with TRBJ1-1, with unresolved D. V was shortened by 7 bases and J by 4 bases, with 13 bases between the two germline ends. Germline assignment: CDR1 WSHSY and CDR2 SAAADI. The length of the CDR3 is 13 residues. CDR3 nucleotides: TGCGCCAGCACCAAGGGAGGATCCACTGAAGCTTTCTTT. Translated, it gives CASTKGGSTEAFF.

The chain has TRBV6-6 and TRBJ2-7; 7 nucleotides match TRBD2. CDR1 MNHNY and CDR2 SVGAGI come from the germline V gene (reference sequence). This CDR3 region has 15 residues. V trimming: 6 bases; J trimming: 3 bases; junction bases outside the gene matches: 11. CDR3 protein: CASSLLAPSRYEQYF. The CDR3, as DNA: TGTGCCAGCAGCCTACTAGCGCCTTCCCGCTACGAGCAGTACTTC.

This clone was detected a few times. Other DNA sequences within the sample encode an identical CDR3. J is TRBJ1-5 and V is TRBV28; D is unclear. This CDR3 comprises 12 residues. V was clipped by 1 base and J by 7 bases, with 5 bases between them. From germline, CDR1 is MDHEN and CDR2 SYDVKM. The CDR3 nucleotides read TGTGCCAGCAGTTTATCGGGACAGCCCCAGCATTTT. It translates to CASSLSGQPQHF.

The chain employs TRBV9 and TRBJ2-5, with 13 bases that match TRBD2. This CDR3 contains 16 residues. The germline CDR1 and CDR2 sequences are SGDLS and YYNGEE. V shed 4 bases and J 3 bases; nucleotides not matched to a gene: 6. CDR3 residues: CASSPTSGGIKETQYF. The CDR3 nucleotides read TGTGCCAGCAGCCCGACTAGCGGGGGGATCAAAGAGACCCAGTACTTC.

The chain recombines TRBV2 with TRBJ2-3; 9 bases are shared with TRBD2. CDR3 length: 14 residues. The germline V gene has CDR1 SNHLY and CDR2 FYNNEI. V lost 7 bases and J lost 5; bases outside the gene matches: 7. In DNA form, the CDR3 reads TGTGCCAGCACGGCTAGCGGGACAATAGATACGCAGTATTTT. Encoded protein: CASTASGTIDTQYF. The whole variable domain, filled in from reference TRBV2 and TRBJ2-3, reads EPEVTQTPSHQVTQMGQEVILRCVPISNHLYFYWYRQILGQKVEFLVSFYNNEISEKSEIFDDQFSVERPDGSNFTLKIRSTKLEDSAMYFCASTASGTIDTQYFGPGTRLTVL.

This rearrangement joins TRBV5-4 to TRBJ2-1; no clear D gene. CDR3 length equals 13 residues. V shed 7 bases and J shed 0 bases, with 8 bases lying between them. Germline lookup yields CDR1 SGHNT and CDR2 YYREEE (reference sequence). The CDR3 DNA reads as TGTGCCAGCGGCCAAAGCTCCTACAATGAGCAGTTCTTC. As protein: CASGQSSYNEQFF.

The chain carries TRBV5-4 and TRBJ2-3, with 9 bases matching TRBD1. Germline loops: CDR1 SGHNT, CDR2 YYREEE (reference sequence). There are 14 residues in the CDR3. V shed 4 bases, J shed 3 bases, and the junction held 3 bases outside the gene matches. Written as DNA, the CDR3 is TGTGCCAGCAGCAACGGACAGGGGACAGATACGCAGTATTTT. It yields the protein CASSNGQGTDTQYF.

This rearrangement joins TRBV7-8 to TRBJ1-1; possible D gene TRBD1, 6 bases. The CDR3 sequence is 13 residues long. Trimming left V 5 bases short and J 5 bases short, with 12 bases between. Germline V CDR1 and CDR2: SGHVS, FQNEAQ. The CDR3 is CASSHRVLTEAFF. The CDR3 DNA follows: TGTGCCAGCAGCCACAGGGTATTAACTGAAGCTTTCTTT.

CDR3 in DNA: TGCGCCAGCAGTCCGATAGCGGGGTTACAAGAGACCCAGTACTTC. Protein sequence: CASSPIAGLQETQYF. V and J are TRBV5-1 and TRBJ2-5, with TRBD2 matching 8 bases. From germline, CDR1 is SGHRS and CDR2 YFSETQ. V dropped 5 bases and J dropped 2; count of bases not matched to a gene: 8. The CDR3 runs 15 residues. Using reference TRBV5-1 and TRBJ2-5 for the parts outside the CDR3, the full variable domain is KAGVTQTPRYLIKTRGQQVTLSCSPISGHRSVSWYQQTPGQGLQFLFEYFSETQRNKGNFPGRFSGRQFSNSRSEMNVSTLELGDSALYLCASSPIAGLQETQYFGPGTRLLVL.

This chain joins TRBV5-4 and TRBJ2-3; the match to TRBD2 covers 9 bases. CDR1 and CDR2 from the germline V gene are SGHNT and YYREEE (reference sequence). The CDR3 covers 16 residues. The junction had 12 bases not matched to a gene; V was cut back by 4 bases and J by 6 bases. CDR3 residues: CASSATSGLLGDTQYF. CDR3 coding DNA: TGTGCCAGCAGCGCAACTAGCGGGCTTTTAGGGGATACGCAGTATTTT.